The 16 T cell receptor beta chains below were found in one sample sequenced in a study of cytomegalovirus exposure and HLA in healthy donors. The PCR ran on 60 Vbeta and 13 Jbeta primers. Clones were read by immunoSEQ multiplex PCR, and TCRdb kept only the in-frame ones, dropping some. The sample yields about 200,000 clones, about 75% seen once. Material: PBMCs. The receptors originated from a male donor in good health and CMV-seronegative.

The chain has TRBV7-8 and TRBJ2-7; TRBD1 agrees at 7 bases. This CDR3 is 14 amino acids long. Germline V gene lookup returns CDR1 SGHVS and CDR2 FQNEAQ. With V trimmed by 4 bases and J by 2 bases, 5 bases remained unmatched. In DNA, the CDR3 is TGTGCCAGCAGCTCCCGGGACAGCGCCTACGAGCAGTACTTC. It specifies CASSSRDSAYEQYF.

This rearrangement joins TRBV6-1 to TRBJ2-1; TRBD2 might be the D (6 bases). This CDR3 has 16 residues. Trimming pared 4 bases from V and 0 bases from J, leaving 13 bases between. The germline CDR1 and CDR2 sequences are MNHNS and SASEGT. The CDR3 spells CASSVGGGLSYNEQFF. DNA of the CDR3: TGTGCCAGCAGTGTCGGGGGAGGACTCTCCTACAATGAGCAGTTCTTC.

This sequence joins TRBV7-2 and TRBJ2-2, with 7 bases aligning to TRBD2. The ends lost 5 bases at V and 6 bases at J; junction bases unmatched: 18. This CDR3 comprises 18 residues. Germline V gene lookup returns CDR1 SGHTA and CDR2 FQGNSA. This CDR3 is CASSLQGSAGRIAGELFF. CDR3 nucleotide sequence: TGTGCCAGCAGCCTCCAAGGGTCAGCGGGAAGGATAGCCGGGGAGCTGTTTTTT.

This chain joins TRBV7-2 and TRBJ2-7; the match to TRBD1 covers 7 bases. This CDR3 spans 18 amino acids. Germline assignment: CDR1 SGHTA and CDR2 FQGNSA. Trimming cost V 1 base and J 2 bases; bases outside gene matches: 14. CDR3 region: CASSLEGQSKGHAYEQYF. The DNA of the CDR3 is TGTGCCAGCAGCTTAGAGGGACAGTCGAAGGGCCATGCCTACGAGCAGTACTTC.

This clone has just a few counts. The chain is built from TRBV5-5 and TRBJ2-7; 7 bases fit TRBD1. Germline V gene data show CDR1 as SGHKS and CDR2 as YYEKEE (reference sequence). V trimming: 5 bases; J trimming: 6 bases; junction bases outside the gene matches: 14. The CDR3 has 15 residues. For the CDR3, the DNA is TGTGCCAGCAGGACGCGACCCGGGACAGAAGCCGAGCAGTACTTC. Translating gives CASRTRPGTEAEQYF. Looking up the rest from reference TRBV5-5 and TRBJ2-7 gives the full variable domain: DAGVTQSPTHLIKTRGQQVTLRCSPISGHKSVSWYQQVLGQGPQFIFQYYEKEERGRGNFPDRFSARQFPNYSSELNVNALLLGDSALYLCASRTRPGTEAEQYFGPGTRLTVT.

The chain employs TRBV2 and TRBJ2-7; TRBD2 is a possible D gene (6 bases). This CDR3 spans 12 amino acids. Germline assignment: CDR1 SNHLY and CDR2 FYNNEI. Deletions cut 3 bases from V and 6 bases from J, with 9 bases between. CDR3 coding DNA: TGTGCCAGCAGTGATTGGGGAGGCGAGCAGTACTTC. This sequence encodes CASSDWGGEQYF.

The gene calls are TRBV10-2 and TRBJ1-2, with TRBD1 as a possible D gene (6 bases). Trimming removed 4 bases from V and 7 bases from J, with 13 bases in between. From germline, CDR1 is WSHSY and CDR2 SAAADI. The CDR3 is 13 amino acids. CDR3 sequence reads: CASSASRGFGYTF. CDR3 DNA: TGCGCCAGCAGTGCTAGCAGGGGCTTTGGCTACACCTTC.

The rearrangement joins TRBV7-2 to TRBJ1-1; a weak D match, TRBD1 (5 bases). CDR1 is SGHTA, CDR2 FQGNSA, per germline. Trimming removed 3 bases from V and 1 base from J, with 12 bases in between. CDR3 length equals 15 residues. DNA for the CDR3: TGTGCCAGCAGCTTTAAATCGCAGGGGAACACTGAAGCTTTCTTT. This sequence encodes CASSFKSQGNTEAFF.

The chain is built from TRBV5-8 and TRBJ1-1, with 9 nucleotides matching TRBD1. This CDR3 comprises 15 residues. V shed 5 bases and J 1 base; nucleotides not matched to a gene: 6. Germline CDR1 SGHTS, CDR2 YDEGEE. The CDR3 here is CASRQGAIWNTEAFF. Written as DNA, the CDR3 is TGTGCCAGCAGACAGGGGGCGATTTGGAACACTGAAGCTTTCTTT. Complete variable domain (other parts from reference TRBV5-8 and TRBJ1-1): EAGVTQSPTHLIKTRGQQATLRCSPISGHTSVYWYQQALGLGLQFLLWYDEGEERNRGNFPPRFSGRQFPNYSSELNVNALELEDSALYLCASRQGAIWNTEAFFGQGTRLTVV.

The chain carries TRBV28 and TRBJ2-1; D might be TRBD2 (5 bases). Trimming pared 6 bases from V and 6 bases from J, leaving 18 bases between. This CDR3 region has 15 residues. Germline V gene lookup returns CDR1 MDHEN and CDR2 SYDVKM. The CDR3 nucleotides read TGTGCCAGCAGGCCTTCACCGGTGGCGGGCAATGAGCAGTTCTTC. Translation gives CASRPSPVAGNEQFF.

CDR3: CASSQGATDTQYF. CDR3 nucleotides: TGTGCCAGCAGCCAGGGGGCCACAGATACGCAGTATTTT. The V and J genes are TRBV7-2 and TRBJ2-3, with 8 bases matching TRBD1. Germline CDR1 is SGHTA and CDR2 is FQGNSA. The length of the CDR3 is 13 residues. V trimming: 5 bases; J trimming: 2 bases; junction bases outside the gene matches: 0. The full variable domain, completed using reference TRBV7-2 and TRBJ2-3, is GAGVSQSPSNKVTEKGKDVELRCDPISGHTALYWYRQSLGQGLEFLIYFQGNSAPDKSGLPSDRFSAERTGGSVSTLTIQRTQQEDSAVYLCASSQGATDTQYFGPGTRLTVL.

The CDR3 loop is CASSFNRRDSASYNEQFF. The DNA of the CDR3 is TGTGCCAGCAGCTTTAATCGTCGGGACTCGGCCTCCTACAATGAGCAGTTCTTC. The chain combines TRBV7-3 with TRBJ2-1; D is perhaps TRBD2 (6 bases). From germline, CDR1 is SGHTA and CDR2 FQGTGA. The V end lost 3 bases, the J end lost 0 bases, and 18 bases lay between the germline ends. CDR3 length equals 18 residues. The complete variable domain, with remaining parts taken from reference TRBV7-3 and TRBJ2-1, reads GAGVSQTPSNKVTEKGKYVELRCDPISGHTALYWYRQSLGQGPEFLIYFQGTGAADDSGLPNDRFFAVRPEGSVSTLKIQRTERGDSAVYLCASSFNRRDSASYNEQFFGPGTRLTVL.

The chain recombines TRBV4-2 with TRBJ1-1; D might be TRBD1 (6 bases). V lost 0 bases, J lost 1 base, and 9 bases lay in between. CDR3 length: 15 amino acids. Germline loops: CDR1 LGHNA, CDR2 YNFKEQ. CDR3: CASSQDGQSNTEAFF. For the CDR3, the DNA is TGTGCCAGCAGCCAAGATGGACAGTCGAACACTGAAGCTTTCTTT.

The J gene is TRBJ2-1, the V gene TRBV27; no definite D call. V was clipped by 6 bases and J by 10 bases, with 10 bases between them. The CDR3 extends over 11 amino acids. Germline values: CDR1 MNHEY, CDR2 SMNVEV (reference sequence). CDR3 nucleotide sequence: TGTGCCAGCAGGACGAGGCGGGAGCAGTTCTTC. Translated, it gives CASRTRREQFF.

This chain uses TRBV29-1 with TRBJ2-5; D may be TRBD1 (5 bases). V lost 4 bases to trimming and J lost 3 bases, with 12 bases between them. Germline CDR1 is SQVTM and CDR2 is ANQGSEA. The CDR3 loop spans 13 amino acids. CDR3 residues: CSVGGRAKETQYF. CDR3 nucleotides: TGCAGCGTTGGTGGCAGGGCCAAAGAGACCCAGTACTTC.

The V call is TRBV4-1, the J call TRBJ2-7, with a tentative D call TRBD1 (7 bases). Between the trimmed V and J ends, which lost 1 base and 3 bases, there was a span of 16 bases. In germline, CDR1 is MGHRA, CDR2 YSYEKL. The CDR3 has 16 residues. In nucleotides, the CDR3 is TGCGCCAGCAGCCAAGGAGGGAGGACAGGCGTCTACGAGCAGTACTTC. Residues: CASSQGGRTGVYEQYF.